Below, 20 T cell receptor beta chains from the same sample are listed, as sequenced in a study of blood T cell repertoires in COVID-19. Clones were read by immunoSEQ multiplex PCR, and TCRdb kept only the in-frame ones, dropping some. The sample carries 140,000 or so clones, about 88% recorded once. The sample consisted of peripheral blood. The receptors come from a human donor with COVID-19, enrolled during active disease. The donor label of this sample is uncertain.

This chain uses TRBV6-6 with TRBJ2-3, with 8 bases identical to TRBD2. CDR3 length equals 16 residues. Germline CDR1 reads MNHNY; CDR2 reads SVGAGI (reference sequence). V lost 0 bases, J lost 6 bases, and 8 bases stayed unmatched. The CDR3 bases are TGTGCCAGCAGTTACTCGGTCGGGGGGGCCGGGGATACGCAGTATTTT. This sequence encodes CASSYSVGGAGDTQYF.

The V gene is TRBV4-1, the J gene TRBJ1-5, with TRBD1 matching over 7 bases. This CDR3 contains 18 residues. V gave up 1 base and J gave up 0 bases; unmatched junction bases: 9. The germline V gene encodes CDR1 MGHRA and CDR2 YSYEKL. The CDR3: CASSQGTGTDYSNQPQHF. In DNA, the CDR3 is TGCGCCAGCAGCCAAGGTACCGGGACAGATTATAGCAATCAGCCCCAGCATTTT.

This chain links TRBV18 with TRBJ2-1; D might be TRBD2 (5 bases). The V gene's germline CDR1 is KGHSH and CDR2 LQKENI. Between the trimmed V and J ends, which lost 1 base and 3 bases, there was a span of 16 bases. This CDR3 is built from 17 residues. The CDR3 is CASSPLNSGTNYNEQFF. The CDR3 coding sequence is TGTGCCAGCTCACCACTAAATTCGGGAACTAACTACAATGAGCAGTTCTTC.

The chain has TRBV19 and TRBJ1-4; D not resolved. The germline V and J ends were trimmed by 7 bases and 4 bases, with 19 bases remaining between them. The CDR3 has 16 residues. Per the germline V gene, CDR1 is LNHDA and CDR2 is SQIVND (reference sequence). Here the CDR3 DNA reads TGTGCCAGTACCGACCCGGGGAACGGATATAATGAAAAACTGTTTTTT. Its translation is CASTDPGNGYNEKLFF.

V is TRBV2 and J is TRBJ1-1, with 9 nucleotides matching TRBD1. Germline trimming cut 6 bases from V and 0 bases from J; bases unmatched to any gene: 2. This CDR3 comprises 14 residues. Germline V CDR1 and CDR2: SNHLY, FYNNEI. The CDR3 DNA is TGTGCCAGCAGGGGGACAGGGATGAACACTGAAGCTTTCTTT. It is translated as CASRGTGMNTEAFF.

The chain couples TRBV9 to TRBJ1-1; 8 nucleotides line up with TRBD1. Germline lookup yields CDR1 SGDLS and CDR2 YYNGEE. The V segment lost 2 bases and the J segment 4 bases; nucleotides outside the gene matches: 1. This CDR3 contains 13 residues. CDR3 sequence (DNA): TGTGCCAGCAGCGTTACAGGGGGCACTGAAGCTTTCTTT. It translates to CASSVTGGTEAFF.

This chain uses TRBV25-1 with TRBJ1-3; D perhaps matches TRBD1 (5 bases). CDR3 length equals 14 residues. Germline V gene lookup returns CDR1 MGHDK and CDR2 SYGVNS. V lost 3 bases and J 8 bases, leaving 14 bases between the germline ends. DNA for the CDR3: TGTGCCAGCAGTGACACACGCTCGGGGGACACCATATATTTT. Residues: CASSDTRSGDTIYF.

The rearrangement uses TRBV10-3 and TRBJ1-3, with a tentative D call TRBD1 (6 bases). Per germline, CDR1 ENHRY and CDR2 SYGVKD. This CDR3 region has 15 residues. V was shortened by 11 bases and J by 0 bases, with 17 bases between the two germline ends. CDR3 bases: TGTGCCGGCCAGCCGAACAGGGACTCTGGAAACACCATATATTTT. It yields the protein CAGQPNRDSGNTIYF.

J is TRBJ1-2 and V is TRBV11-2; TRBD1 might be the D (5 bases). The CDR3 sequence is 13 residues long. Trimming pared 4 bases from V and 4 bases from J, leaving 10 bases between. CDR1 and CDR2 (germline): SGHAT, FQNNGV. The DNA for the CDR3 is TGTGCCAGCAGCTCCCCGGGGGGCTATGGCTACACCTTC. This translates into CASSSPGGYGYTF.

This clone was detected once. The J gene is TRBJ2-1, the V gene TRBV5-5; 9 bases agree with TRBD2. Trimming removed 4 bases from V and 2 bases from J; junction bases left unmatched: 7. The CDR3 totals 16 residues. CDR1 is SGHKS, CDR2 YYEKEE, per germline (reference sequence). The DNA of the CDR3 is TGTGCCAGCAGCCTTCTGACTAGCGGACCCTACAATGAGCAGTTCTTC. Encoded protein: CASSLLTSGPYNEQFF.

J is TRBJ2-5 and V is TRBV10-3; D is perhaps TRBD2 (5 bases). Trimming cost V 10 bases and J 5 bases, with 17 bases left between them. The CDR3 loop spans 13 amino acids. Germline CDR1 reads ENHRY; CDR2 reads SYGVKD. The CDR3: CATSEGDWETQYF. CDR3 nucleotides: TGTGCCACCAGCGAGGGAGATTGGGAGACCCAGTACTTC.

DNA for the CDR3: TGCGCCAGCAGTGAGGGTGGTAGCGGGGGGGAACAGTTCTTC. It codes for CASSEGGSGGEQFF. The rearrangement uses TRBV10-1 and TRBJ2-1, with 11 bases identical to TRBD2. Trimming at V came to 2 bases and at J to 13 bases, leaving 7 bases not matched to a gene. Germline V gene data show CDR1 as WNHNN and CDR2 as SYGVQD (reference sequence). This CDR3 has 14 amino acids.

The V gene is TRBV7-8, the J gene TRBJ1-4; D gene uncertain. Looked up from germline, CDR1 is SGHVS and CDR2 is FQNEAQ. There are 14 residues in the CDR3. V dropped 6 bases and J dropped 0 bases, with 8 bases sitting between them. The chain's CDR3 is CASRPKTTNEKLFF. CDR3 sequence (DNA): TGTGCCAGCAGACCTAAAACAACTAATGAAAAACTGTTTTTT.

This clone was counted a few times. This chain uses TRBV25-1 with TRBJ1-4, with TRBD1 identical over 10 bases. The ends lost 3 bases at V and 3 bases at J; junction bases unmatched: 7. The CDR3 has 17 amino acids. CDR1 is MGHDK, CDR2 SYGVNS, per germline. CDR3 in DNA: TGTGCCAGCAGTGAGAGACAGGGGGCGGGAGCTAATGAAAAACTGTTTTTT. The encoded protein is CASSERQGAGANEKLFF.

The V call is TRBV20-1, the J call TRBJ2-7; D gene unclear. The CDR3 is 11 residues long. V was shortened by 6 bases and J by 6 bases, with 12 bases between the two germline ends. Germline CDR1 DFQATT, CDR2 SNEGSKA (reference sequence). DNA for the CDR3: TGCAGTGCCACACCCGTTGTCGAGCAGTACTTC. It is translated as CSATPVVEQYF.

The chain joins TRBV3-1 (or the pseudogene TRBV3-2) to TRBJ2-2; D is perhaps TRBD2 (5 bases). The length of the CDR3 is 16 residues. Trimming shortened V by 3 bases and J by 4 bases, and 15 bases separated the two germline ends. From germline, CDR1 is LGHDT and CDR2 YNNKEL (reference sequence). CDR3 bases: TGTGCCAGCAGCCATGGTGGGAGTTTGGGCACCGGGGAGCTGTTTTTT. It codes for CASSHGGSLGTGELFF.

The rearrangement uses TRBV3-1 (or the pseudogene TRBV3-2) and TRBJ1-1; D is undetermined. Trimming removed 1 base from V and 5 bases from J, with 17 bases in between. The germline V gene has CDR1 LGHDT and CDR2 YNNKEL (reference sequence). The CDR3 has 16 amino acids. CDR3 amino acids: CASSQVYGRLGTEAFF. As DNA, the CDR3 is TGTGCCAGCAGCCAAGTCTATGGGAGGCTCGGTACTGAAGCTTTCTTT.

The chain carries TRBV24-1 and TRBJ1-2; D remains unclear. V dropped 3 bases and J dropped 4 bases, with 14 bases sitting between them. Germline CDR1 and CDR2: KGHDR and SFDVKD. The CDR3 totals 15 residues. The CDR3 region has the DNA TGTGCCACCAGTGATCTCGACACCCCGGCCTATGGCTACACCTTC. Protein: CATSDLDTPAYGYTF.

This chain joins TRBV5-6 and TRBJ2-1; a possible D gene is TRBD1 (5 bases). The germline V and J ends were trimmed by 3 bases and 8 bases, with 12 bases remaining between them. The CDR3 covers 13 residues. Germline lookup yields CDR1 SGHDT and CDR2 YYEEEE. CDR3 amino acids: CASSYPPGYEQFF. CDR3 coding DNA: TGTGCCAGCAGCTACCCTCCAGGGTATGAGCAGTTCTTC.

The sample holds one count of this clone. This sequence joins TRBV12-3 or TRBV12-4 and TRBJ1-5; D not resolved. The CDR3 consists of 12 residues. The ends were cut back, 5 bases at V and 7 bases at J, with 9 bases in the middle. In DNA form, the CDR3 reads TGTGCCAGCAGTCCGACCGGGCAGCCCCAGCATTTT. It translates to CASSPTGQPQHF.